Listed below are T cell receptor beta chains from one sample, sequenced in a study of T-cell reconstitution after alpha-beta-depleted transplantation in children. TCRdb re-called the PCR reads with MiXCR, one entry per CDR3 protein. The repertoire includes around 93,000 distinct CDR3 sequences, 7.5% to 9.5% of them detected once, and 6.9% sits in the top ten. The specimen was PBMCs from the stem cell graft donor, collected from the stem cell graft. These TCRs come from a human donor who donated a stem cell graft to a child with congenital amegakaryocytic thrombocytopenia. Both conserved end residues are part of each CDR3. Each record gives: J gene, V gene, clone size, D gene, CDR3 protein, CDR3 DNA. The D gene is left open where the match is weak. Not all rows give a size; the values are once, few, many and, for expanded clones, a class.

j_gene: TRBJ2-1
v_gene: TRBV2
abundance: many
d_gene: -
CDR3aa: CATKSSRGGSYNEQFF
CDR3nt: TGTGCCACCAAAAGCTCCAGGGGAGGCTCCTACAATGAGCAGTTCTTC

j_gene: TRBJ2-7
v_gene: TRBV9
abundance: many
d_gene: TRBD1
CDR3aa: CASNRQGIGEQYF
CDR3nt: TGTGCCAGCAACCGACAGGGGATTGGCGAGCAGTACTTC

j_gene: TRBJ2-5
v_gene: TRBV27
abundance: medium-sized
d_gene: TRBD2
CDR3aa: CASSPTSEETQYF
CDR3nt: TGTGCCAGCAGTCCTACTAGCGAAGAGACCCAGTACTTC

j_gene: TRBJ2-1
v_gene: TRBV5-1
abundance: many
d_gene: TRBD1
CDR3aa: CASSSTGQTYSEQFF
CDR3nt: TGCGCCAGCAGCTCCACGGGACAGACTTACAGTGAGCAGTTCTTC

j_gene: TRBJ2-3
v_gene: TRBV4-3
abundance: -
d_gene: TRBD2
CDR3aa: CASSQGLAGGPADTQYF
CDR3nt: TGCGCCAGCAGCCAAGGACTAGCGGGAGGGCCCGCAGATACGCAGTATTTT

j_gene: TRBJ1-6
v_gene: TRBV6-5
abundance: many
d_gene: -
CDR3aa: CASSWGGGWERNSPLHF
CDR3nt: TGTGCCAGCAGTTGGGGGGGGGGTTGGGAACGGAATTCACCCCTCCACTTT

j_gene: TRBJ1-1
v_gene: TRBV29-1
abundance: many
d_gene: -
CDR3aa: CSVEKQEGNTEAFF
CDR3nt: TGCAGCGTTGAAAAACAGGAAGGGAACACTGAAGCTTTCTTT

j_gene: TRBJ1-4
v_gene: TRBV5-1
abundance: many
d_gene: -
CDR3aa: CASSLASTSEKLFF
CDR3nt: TGCGCCAGCAGCTTGGCCTCGACCTCTGAAAAACTGTTTTTT

j_gene: TRBJ2-3
v_gene: TRBV20-1
abundance: many
d_gene: TRBD2
CDR3aa: CSAGEGYSTDTQYF
CDR3nt: TGCAGTGCTGGGGAGGGGTATAGCACAGATACGCAGTATTTT

j_gene: TRBJ1-5
v_gene: TRBV5-1
abundance: many
d_gene: -
CDR3aa: CASSPGPQGRSNQPQHF
CDR3nt: TGCGCCAGCAGCCCGGGTCCCCAAGGTAGGAGCAATCAGCCCCAGCATTTT

j_gene: TRBJ1-6
v_gene: TRBV5-8
abundance: many
d_gene: -
CDR3aa: CASSLVYLGYSPLHF
CDR3nt: TGTGCCAGCAGCTTGGTCTATCTCGGCTATTCACCCCTCCACTTT

j_gene: TRBJ2-2
v_gene: TRBV20-1
abundance: many
d_gene: TRBD1
CDR3aa: CSARDFRTGGPNTGELFF
CDR3nt: TGCAGTGCTAGAGATTTTCGGACAGGGGGTCCGAACACCGGGGAGCTGTTTTTT

j_gene: TRBJ2-3
v_gene: TRBV28
abundance: many
d_gene: -
CDR3aa: CASSASRSLTDTQYF
CDR3nt: TGTGCCAGCAGCGCCAGCAGGAGTCTCACAGATACGCAGTATTTT

j_gene: TRBJ1-2
v_gene: TRBV20-1
abundance: many
d_gene: -
CDR3aa: CSARDSGLGNYGYTF
CDR3nt: TGCAGTGCTAGAGATTCGGGGTTAGGGAACTATGGCTACACCTTC

j_gene: TRBJ1-6
v_gene: TRBV12-3/TRBV12-4
abundance: many
d_gene: -
CDR3aa: CASSLAGNNSPLHF
CDR3nt: TGTGCCAGCAGTTTAGCAGGGAATAATTCACCCCTCCACTTT

j_gene: TRBJ2-3
v_gene: TRBV7-9
abundance: many
d_gene: -
CDR3aa: CASSLSTGLTDTQYF
CDR3nt: TGTGCCAGCAGCTTAAGCACCGGATTGACAGATACGCAGTATTTT

j_gene: TRBJ2-5
v_gene: TRBV4-2
abundance: many
d_gene: -
CDR3aa: CASSQGWREETQYF
CDR3nt: TGTGCCAGCAGCCAAGGGTGGCGCGAAGAGACCCAGTACTTC

j_gene: TRBJ1-5
v_gene: TRBV15
abundance: many
d_gene: -
CDR3aa: CATSREGIGNQPQHF
CDR3nt: TGTGCCACCAGCAGAGAGGGGATCGGCAATCAGCCCCAGCATTTT

j_gene: TRBJ2-2
v_gene: TRBV20-1
abundance: many
d_gene: -
CDR3aa: CSARDPTGMVSGELFF
CDR3nt: TGCAGTGCTAGAGATCCAACAGGGATGGTTTCCGGGGAGCTGTTTTTT

j_gene: TRBJ2-7
v_gene: TRBV2
abundance: many
d_gene: -
CDR3aa: CASSETLSYEQYF
CDR3nt: TGTGCCAGCAGTGAAACCCTCTCCTACGAGCAGTACTTC

j_gene: TRBJ2-7
v_gene: TRBV7-2
abundance: -
d_gene: -
CDR3aa: CASENGGRRYEQYF
CDR3nt: TGTGCCAGCGAGAACGGAGGCAGACGTTACGAGCAGTACTTC

j_gene: TRBJ2-7
v_gene: TRBV5-1
abundance: many
d_gene: -
CDR3aa: CASSLSGGWVQYF
CDR3nt: TGCGCCAGCAGCTTGTCCGGAGGATGGGTGCAGTACTTC

j_gene: TRBJ1-4
v_gene: TRBV15
abundance: many
d_gene: -
CDR3aa: CATSRDRGQGFEKLFF
CDR3nt: TGTGCCACCAGCAGAGACCGCGGGCAGGGCTTCGAAAAACTGTTTTTT

j_gene: TRBJ2-3
v_gene: TRBV7-8
abundance: many
d_gene: -
CDR3aa: CASSLAIGADTQYF
CDR3nt: TGTGCCAGCAGCTTAGCGATTGGCGCAGATACGCAGTATTTT

j_gene: TRBJ2-7
v_gene: TRBV20-1
abundance: many
d_gene: TRBD1
CDR3aa: CSAREMTGRLEQYF
CDR3nt: TGCAGTGCTAGAGAAATGACAGGGCGGCTGGAGCAGTACTTC

j_gene: TRBJ1-2
v_gene: TRBV7-2
abundance: many
d_gene: TRBD1
CDR3aa: CASMRQGGNYGYTF
CDR3nt: TGTGCCAGCATGCGACAGGGTGGTAACTATGGCTACACCTTC

j_gene: TRBJ1-4
v_gene: TRBV15
abundance: many
d_gene: TRBD1
CDR3aa: CATSREGQGDEKLFF
CDR3nt: TGTGCCACCAGCAGGGAAGGACAGGGGGACGAAAAACTGTTTTTT

j_gene: TRBJ2-1
v_gene: TRBV20-1
abundance: many
d_gene: -
CDR3aa: CSCGGSREQFF
CDR3nt: TGCAGTTGTGGGGGTTCTCGGGAGCAGTTCTTC

j_gene: TRBJ2-1
v_gene: TRBV29-1
abundance: many
d_gene: -
CDR3aa: CSVGVARDSLEFF
CDR3nt: TGCAGCGTTGGAGTCGCGCGGGATTCTTTGGAGTTCTTC

j_gene: TRBJ2-7
v_gene: TRBV29-1
abundance: many
d_gene: -
CDR3aa: CSVVVPSTYEQYF
CDR3nt: TGCAGCGTTGTGGTTCCGTCGACCTACGAGCAGTACTTC

j_gene: TRBJ2-2
v_gene: TRBV12-3/TRBV12-4
abundance: many
d_gene: -
CDR3aa: CASSWVTGELFF
CDR3nt: TGTGCCAGCAGTTGGGTCACCGGGGAGCTGTTTTTT

j_gene: TRBJ2-5
v_gene: TRBV11-3
abundance: many
d_gene: TRBD2
CDR3aa: CASSFYLSAGVSGPETQYF
CDR3nt: TGTGCCAGCAGCTTTTACCTTTCAGCGGGAGTTTCGGGGCCAGAGACCCAGTACTTC

j_gene: TRBJ2-7
v_gene: TRBV7-2
abundance: many
d_gene: -
CDR3aa: CASSFLTGIGYEQYF
CDR3nt: TGTGCCAGCAGCTTCCTTACAGGGATCGGCTACGAGCAGTACTTC

j_gene: TRBJ2-3
v_gene: TRBV4-3
abundance: many
d_gene: TRBD2
CDR3aa: CASSQEEREWDTQYF
CDR3nt: TGCGCCAGCAGCCAAGAGGAGCGGGAGTGGGATACGCAGTATTTT

j_gene: TRBJ2-1
v_gene: TRBV24-1
abundance: many
d_gene: -
CDR3aa: CATSDSGVAYNEQFF
CDR3nt: TGTGCCACCAGTGATTCGGGTGTAGCCTACAATGAGCAGTTCTTC

j_gene: TRBJ1-6
v_gene: TRBV20-1
abundance: many
d_gene: -
CDR3aa: CSAREDGDSPLHF
CDR3nt: TGCAGTGCTAGAGAGGACGGAGATTCACCCCTCCACTTT

j_gene: TRBJ1-2
v_gene: TRBV12-3/TRBV12-4
abundance: many
d_gene: TRBD1
CDR3aa: CASSAGQRGYTF
CDR3nt: TGTGCCAGCAGCGCGGGACAGCGTGGCTACACCTTC